The present T cell receptor (beta chain) was sequenced within a study of OX40 agonist ivuxolimab in advanced cancers. With regard to the full study: Ivuxolimab, which targeted the costimulatory receptor OX40 (CD134), was an agonistic, fully human IgG2 monoclonal antibody. Peripheral TCRbeta sequencing aimed to test whether ivuxolimab altered TCR sequence diversity and caused clonal T-cell expansion. A male proportion of under 85% and a mean age of approximately 58 years, ranging from about 23 to 79, were recorded for the dose-escalation cohort. Among the approximately 50 dose-escalation patients, around 19 had hepatocellular carcinoma, 15 melanoma, 9 renal cell carcinoma and 9 head and neck cancer. Patients were allowed to have had prior anti-PD-1, anti-PD-L1 or anti-CTLA-4 therapy, and 30% to 40% of the dose-escalation patients had been treated with checkpoint inhibitors. The paper describes the monotherapy dose-escalation part (N ≈ 51 patients) of the phase I trial of ivuxolimab. Intravenous ivuxolimab was administered to patients every 2 weeks at six dose levels: 0.01, 0.1, 0.3, 1.5, 3 and 10 mg/kg. Partial responses were achieved by three dose-escalation patients, of whom one had hepatocellular carcinoma and two had cutaneous melanoma.

With respect to this clone: There is no known antigen for this receptor. Per-base quality was not reported, and no clone a single base away is much larger than it.

Genomic DNA was extracted from sorted cells for sequencing of the TCRbeta CDR3 region. The immunoSEQ Assay was used for sequencing of TCRbeta CDR3 regions. In its TCRdb copy, this immuneACCESS table keeps in-frame sequences only and misses some clones. Where compared with another copy, unresolved V genes explain less than half of these, and the others have no known cause. The sample table shows 75,000 to 95,000 clones, and 84% are seen once. The ten largest clones represent more than 0.5% of the sample. Broad study findings and their caveats: Low levels of normalized T-cell clonal expansion were also seen in some patients who did not respond. Partial responders in the 0.1-3.0 mg/kg groups had among the lowest normalized peripheral clonal expansion, especially among CD8+ T cells. At doses of 0.1 to 3.0 mg/kg, clonal expansion of both CD4+ and CD8+ T cells in blood was seen between baseline and week 6. On average, CD8+ T cells showed more expanded clones than CD4+ T cells after ivuxolimab. The antigen specificity of the clonally expanded peripheral T cells was not determined.

The trial excluded patients who had a history of autoimmune disease or were on systemic immunosuppression. In every dose cohort, peripheral blood was drawn for TCR sequencing at baseline, cycle 4 day 1, and cycle 7 day 1. The samples were taken from a phase I, first-in-human, multicenter, open-label dose-escalation trial of ivuxolimab. Adults with locally advanced or metastatic head and neck squamous cell, hepatocellular, melanoma or renal cell carcinoma were enrolled in the trial. Before TCR sequencing, CD4+ and CD8+ T cells were separately sorted from peripheral blood. The junction shows trimming of 6 bases on V and 6 bases on J, plus 11 bases between the germline ends. The germline V gene (reference sequence) specifies DFQATT as CDR1 and SNEGSKA as CDR2. From the cysteine up to the phenylalanine, the CDR3 has a length of 11 residues. The retained sequence is limited to the CDR3, 33 bases, with the frame set at the first base.

This clonotype originated in an adult with an advanced solid tumor such as melanoma, head and neck, liver or kidney cancer. The chain is encoded by TRBV20-1 joined to TRBJ2-5; confidence is insufficient to name the D gene. The input for sequencing was CD4+ or CD8+ T cells sorted from blood, taken in a trial of the OX40 agonist ivuxolimab. The CDR3 corresponds to CSANTYQTQYF. The DNA reads TGCAGTGCGAACACCTACCAGACCCAGTACTTC.